A selection of T cell receptor beta chains follows, all from one sample in a study of CD8 T cells in Susac syndrome. In TCRdb, the immunoSEQ multiplex PCR reads were re-called with MiXCR into one record per CDR3 protein. Of about 110,000 distinct CDR3 sequences listed, around 94% are singletons. The sequenced sample was CD8+ T cells from PBMCs. The source of these receptors is a human donor with Susac syndrome. The CDR3 runs from the conserved cysteine through the conserved F or W. Each record gives: D gene, J gene, V gene, clone size, CDR3 DNA, CDR3 protein. D genes are given only for firm matches. Only part of the rows carry a size: once, few, many, or a class if the clone is expanded.

D: TRBD1
J: TRBJ1-6
V: TRBV27
size: NA
DNA: TGTGCCAGCAGTTTCTCGCGCTCCTTTGACAGGGCCACTAATTCACCCCTCCACTTT
CDR3: CASSFSRSFDRATNSPLHF

D: NA
J: TRBJ2-6
V: TRBV7-9
size: NA
DNA: TGTGCCAGCAGCCCACTTCGCTCTGGGGCCAACGTCCTGACTTTC
CDR3: CASSPLRSGANVLTF

D: NA
J: TRBJ1-6
V: TRBV30
size: NA
DNA: TGTGCCTGCCCGATGGCCTTTTCCCTCCACTTT
CDR3: CACPMAFSLHF

D: TRBD2
J: TRBJ2-7
V: TRBV6-5
size: NA
DNA: TGTGCCAGCAGTTACGGAGCGGGGGGGCCTGACGAGCAGTACTTC
CDR3: CASSYGAGGPDEQYF

D: TRBD2
J: TRBJ2-5
V: TRBV20-1
size: NA
DNA: TGCAGTGCTGGGAAGACTAGCGGGGGACGGTGGGGAGAGACCCAGTACTTC
CDR3: CSAGKTSGGRWGETQYF

D: NA
J: TRBJ2-7
V: TRBV25-1
size: NA
DNA: TGTGCCAGCAGGGCCGGCGAGCAGTACTTC
CDR3: CASRAGEQYF

D: NA
J: TRBJ2-5
V: TRBV7-9
size: NA
DNA: TGTGCCAGCAGCATCCGGAAGGGGTTGGGGCAAGAGACCCAGTACTTC
CDR3: CASSIRKGLGQETQYF

D: NA
J: TRBJ2-3
V: TRBV9
size: NA
DNA: TGTGCCAGCAGCGTAGATGGGGTACACACAGATACGCAGTATTTT
CDR3: CASSVDGVHTDTQYF

D: TRBD1
J: TRBJ1-2
V: TRBV7-3
size: NA
DNA: TGTGCCAGCAGCTCAACACAGGGGTATAACAGCTACACCTTC
CDR3: CASSSTQGYNSYTF

D: TRBD2
J: TRBJ2-1
V: TRBV6-5
size: NA
DNA: TGTGCCAGCAGCTACTACGGGACTAGCGGGGGTAATGAGCAGTTCTTC
CDR3: CASSYYGTSGGNEQFF

D: NA
J: TRBJ2-7
V: TRBV27
size: NA
DNA: TGTGCCAGCAGTTTCAGCAGGGCTTACTCCTACGAGCAGTACTTC
CDR3: CASSFSRAYSYEQYF

D: NA
J: TRBJ2-1
V: TRBV25-1
size: NA
DNA: TGTGCCAGCCGCGTCAGCAATGAGCAGTTCTTC
CDR3: CASRVSNEQFF

D: NA
J: TRBJ2-4
V: TRBV21-1
size: NA
DNA: TGTGCCAGCAGCAAAGGACTAGCGGGGGTAGCCAAAAACATTCAGTACTTC
CDR3: CASSKGLAGVAKNIQYF

D: NA
J: TRBJ2-7
V: TRBV13
size: NA
DNA: TGTGCCAGCCAAAGGGGCACAGCGTACGAGCAGTACTTC
CDR3: CASQRGTAYEQYF

D: TRBD2
J: TRBJ2-5
V: TRBV7-9
size: NA
DNA: TGTGTCGGGGGAGGGGAGAAGACCCAGTACTTC
CDR3: CVGGGEKTQYF

D: TRBD1
J: TRBJ1-2
V: TRBV6-6
size: NA
DNA: TGTGCCAGCACCCAGGGGCCAGGGGGATATGGCTACACCTTC
CDR3: CASTQGPGGYGYTF

D: TRBD1
J: TRBJ1-2
V: TRBV27
size: NA
DNA: TGTGCCAGCAGTTTCACAGGGGGCACCGGCTACACCTTC
CDR3: CASSFTGGTGYTF

D: NA
J: TRBJ2-2
V: TRBV13
size: NA
DNA: TGTGCCAGCAGCTTACGACGTTTGAACACCGGGGAGCTGTTTTTT
CDR3: CASSLRRLNTGELFF

D: NA
J: TRBJ2-5
V: TRBV20-1
size: NA
DNA: TGCAGTGCTAGAGTTTACGGGGGATCAGAGAGAGAGACCCAGTACTTC
CDR3: CSARVYGGSERETQYF

D: NA
J: TRBJ2-7
V: TRBV5-4
size: NA
DNA: TGTGCCAGCAGCTTGGTCGTGCAGTACTTC
CDR3: CASSLVVQYF

D: TRBD2
J: TRBJ2-3
V: TRBV7-3
size: once
DNA: TGTGCCAGCAGCTTAAGCCCCGGGGGGGGCAGCACAGATACGCAGTATTTT
CDR3: CASSLSPGGGSTDTQYF

D: NA
J: TRBJ1-5
V: TRBV27
size: once
DNA: TGTGCCAGCAGTTCCTCCGACAATCAGCCCCAGCATTTT
CDR3: CASSSSDNQPQHF

D: NA
J: TRBJ1-5
V: TRBV7-6
size: NA
DNA: TGTGCCAGCAGCTTAGCCCATACAGGGAATCAGCCCCAGCATTTT
CDR3: CASSLAHTGNQPQHF

D: NA
J: TRBJ1-2
V: TRBV6-5
size: NA
DNA: TGTGCCAGCAGTGACGGTGCCTATGGCTACACCTTC
CDR3: CASSDGAYGYTF

D: NA
J: TRBJ2-4
V: TRBV21-1
size: NA
DNA: TGTGCCAGCAGCAACCCAAACATTCAGTACTTC
CDR3: CASSNPNIQYF

D: NA
J: TRBJ1-2
V: TRBV23-1
size: NA
DNA: TGCGCCAGCAGTCATTCCCAGGCGGACTATGGCTACACCTTC
CDR3: CASSHSQADYGYTF

D: NA
J: TRBJ1-6
V: TRBV7-9
size: NA
DNA: TGTGCCAGCAGCGCATATACCGGGTCCGATTCACCCCTCCACTTT
CDR3: CASSAYTGSDSPLHF

D: NA
J: TRBJ2-7
V: TRBV5-6
size: once
DNA: TGTGCCAGCAGCTTGGGAGGGCCCGAGCAGTACTTC
CDR3: CASSLGGPEQYF

D: NA
J: TRBJ1-5
V: TRBV20-1
size: NA
DNA: TGCAGTGCTAGTGGCAGGACAGACAATCAGCCCCAGCATTTT
CDR3: CSASGRTDNQPQHF

D: NA
J: TRBJ2-5
V: TRBV6-2/TRBV6-3
size: NA
DNA: TGTGCCAGCAAAGTGAGCAGGGTCGGAGAGACCCAGTACTTC
CDR3: CASKVSRVGETQYF

D: NA
J: TRBJ2-1
V: TRBV4-1
size: NA
DNA: TGCGCCAGCAGCCCCTCTAGCGATGAGCAGTTCTTC
CDR3: CASSPSSDEQFF

D: TRBD1
J: TRBJ1-2
V: TRBV4-1
size: NA
DNA: TGCGCCAGCAGCCAAGACGCCCCAACAGGGGGCCTCAACTATGGCTACACCTTC
CDR3: CASSQDAPTGGLNYGYTF

D: TRBD1
J: TRBJ2-3
V: TRBV25-1
size: NA
DNA: TGTGCCAGCAGTGTATCAGGGGGACGGGCAGATACGCAGTATTTT
CDR3: CASSVSGGRADTQYF

D: NA
J: TRBJ2-1
V: TRBV3-1
size: NA
DNA: TGTGCCAGCAGCCAAGGCCTAGTGGGGGACAATGAGCAGTTCTTC
CDR3: CASSQGLVGDNEQFF

D: NA
J: TRBJ2-2
V: TRBV7-9
size: NA
DNA: TGTGCCAGCAGCGGGACACCGAACACCGGGGAGCTGTTTTTT
CDR3: CASSGTPNTGELFF

D: NA
J: TRBJ2-5
V: TRBV12-3/TRBV12-4
size: NA
DNA: TGTGCCAGCAGTTTCACAGGGCGAGAGACCCAGTACTTC
CDR3: CASSFTGRETQYF

D: TRBD1
J: TRBJ2-1
V: TRBV15
size: NA
DNA: TGTGCCACCAGCAGAGATCCACAGGGGGTCGAAATTCGGCAGTTCTTC
CDR3: CATSRDPQGVEIRQFF

D: TRBD1
J: TRBJ2-7
V: TRBV5-4
size: NA
DNA: TGTGCCAGCAGCTTTTTAGGGACAGGGGCCTACGAGCAGTACTTC
CDR3: CASSFLGTGAYEQYF

D: TRBD1
J: TRBJ2-7
V: TRBV27
size: once
DNA: TGTGCCAGCAGCCTTATTCGGTACAGGGGACGGGACGAGCAGTACTTC
CDR3: CASSLIRYRGRDEQYF

D: NA
J: TRBJ2-3
V: TRBV9
size: NA
DNA: TGTGCCAGCAGCATGCGCCGGGACCAAATCACAGATACGCAGTATTTT
CDR3: CASSMRRDQITDTQYF

D: NA
J: TRBJ1-5
V: TRBV5-1
size: NA
DNA: TGCGCCAGCAGCAGCACGCTCCGGGTTAACAATCAGCCCCAGCATTTT
CDR3: CASSSTLRVNNQPQHF

D: NA
J: TRBJ2-1
V: TRBV13
size: NA
DNA: TGTGCCAGCAGCTTACACACTCTAGGGTCCTACAATGAGCAGTTCTTC
CDR3: CASSLHTLGSYNEQFF

D: NA
J: TRBJ1-2
V: TRBV10-3
size: NA
DNA: TGTGCCATCAGTGACAGGGACTATGGCTACACCTTC
CDR3: CAISDRDYGYTF

D: NA
J: TRBJ2-7
V: TRBV6-1
size: NA
DNA: TGTGCCAGCAGTGTGACGAGGGCGGAGGCCTACGAGCAGTACTTC
CDR3: CASSVTRAEAYEQYF

D: NA
J: TRBJ2-4
V: TRBV4-1
size: NA
DNA: TGCGCCAGCAGCCCTCTCGGCGAAGCCAAAAACATTCAGTACTTC
CDR3: CASSPLGEAKNIQYF